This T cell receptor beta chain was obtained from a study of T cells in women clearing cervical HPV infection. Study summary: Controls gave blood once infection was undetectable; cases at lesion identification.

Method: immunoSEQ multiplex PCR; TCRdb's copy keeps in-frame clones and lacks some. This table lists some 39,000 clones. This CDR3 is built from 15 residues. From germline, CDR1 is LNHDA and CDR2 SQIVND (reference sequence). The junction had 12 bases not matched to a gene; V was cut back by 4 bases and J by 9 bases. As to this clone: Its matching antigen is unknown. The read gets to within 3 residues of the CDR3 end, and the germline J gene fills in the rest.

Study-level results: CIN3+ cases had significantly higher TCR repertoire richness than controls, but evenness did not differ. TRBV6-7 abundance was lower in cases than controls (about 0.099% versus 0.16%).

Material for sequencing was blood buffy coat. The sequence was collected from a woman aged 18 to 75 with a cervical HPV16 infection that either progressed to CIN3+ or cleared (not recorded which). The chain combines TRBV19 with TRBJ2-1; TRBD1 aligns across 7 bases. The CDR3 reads CASSTQGQYSIEQFF. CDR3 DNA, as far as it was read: TGTGCCAGTAGTACACAGGGACAGTACTCCATTGAG.